This T cell receptor beta chain stems from a study of beta chain features in type 1 diabetes. Study-level points and caveats: Type 1 diabetes patients showed a moderate but significant shortening of TCRB CDR3s in all four CD4+ subsets. Naive, central memory and Treg TCRB repertoires seemed to resemble each other more closely in patients than they did in healthy donors. Over-representation of high TCR-expressing cells was a possible consequence of cDNA sequencing.

Expressed TCRB transcripts were sequenced after all isolated RNA was converted to cDNA. Clones were read by immunoSEQ multiplex PCR, and TCRdb kept only the in-frame ones, dropping some. Of nearly 700,000 clones in the sample, 13% were seen once. Of note for this clone: The antigen remains unidentified.

The germline gives CDR1 MNHEY, CDR2 SVGAGI. The CDR3 is 14 amino acids. The J segment lost 8 bases and the V segment lost 6 bases, leaving 8 bases of the junction unmatched. Source material: naive CD4+ T cells from blood. The sequence was obtained from a man aged 18 to 30 with type 1 diabetes. The gene calls are TRBV6-5 and TRBJ1-4; 8 nucleotides align to TRBD1. The CDR3 DNA is TGTGCCAGCAGCCTACAGGGGGGACGCGAAAAACTGTTTTTT. This gives the protein CASSLQGGREKLFF.